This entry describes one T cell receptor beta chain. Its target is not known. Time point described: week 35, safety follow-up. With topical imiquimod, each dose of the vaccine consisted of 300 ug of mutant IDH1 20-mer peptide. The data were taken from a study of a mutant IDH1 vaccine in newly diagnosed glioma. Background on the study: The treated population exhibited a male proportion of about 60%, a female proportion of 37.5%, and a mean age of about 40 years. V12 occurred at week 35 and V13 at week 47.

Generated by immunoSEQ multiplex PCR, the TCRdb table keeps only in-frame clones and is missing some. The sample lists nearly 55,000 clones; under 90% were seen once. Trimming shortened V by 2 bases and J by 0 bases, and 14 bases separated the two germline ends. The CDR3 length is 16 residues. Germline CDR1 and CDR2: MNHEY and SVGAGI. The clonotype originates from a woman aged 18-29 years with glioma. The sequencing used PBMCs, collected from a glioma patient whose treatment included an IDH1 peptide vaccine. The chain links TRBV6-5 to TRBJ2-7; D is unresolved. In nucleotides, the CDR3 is TGTGCCAGCAGTTACCCCCCTGACCCGAGCTCCTACGAGCAGTACTTC. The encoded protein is CASSYPPDPSSYEQYF.